One and the same sample provided the 2 T cell receptor beta chains below, sequenced in a study of blood T cell repertoires in COVID-19. Profiled with immunoSEQ multiplex PCR; TCRdb holds only in-frame clones, not every one. The sample lists some 300,000 clones, around nine tenths occurring once. Sequencing used peripheral blood. The source of these receptors is a woman in her 70s with COVID-19, enrolled during active disease.

This clone appeared a few times. The J gene is TRBJ2-1, the V gene TRBV5-1, with 8 bases lining up with TRBD2. Germline CDR1 SGHRS, CDR2 YFSETQ. This CDR3 has 15 amino acids. V lost 3 bases and J lost 6; bases outside the gene matches: 8. CDR3 nucleotides: TGCGCCAGCAGCTGGGGGACTAGTTTGTCCAATGAGCAGTTCTTC. It yields the protein CASSWGTSLSNEQFF.

This chain connects TRBV12-5 to TRBJ1-4, with D unclear. The germline gives CDR1 LGHNT, CDR2 FRNRAP. The CDR3 extends over 12 amino acids. V dropped 3 bases and J dropped 6 bases, with 5 bases sitting between them. The CDR3 nucleotides read TGTGCTAGTGGTTTACGGGATGAAAAACTGTTTTTT. This gives the protein CASGLRDEKLFF.